This entry lists 32 T cell receptor beta chains sequenced from one sample in a study of blood T cell repertoires in COVID-19. Generated by immunoSEQ multiplex PCR, the TCRdb table keeps only in-frame clones and is missing some. The sample lists 25,000 to 35,000 clones, about 91% occurring once. The material sequenced was peripheral blood. The receptors stem from a man over 45 with active COVID-19.

The chain couples TRBV5-1 to TRBJ2-5; a weak D match, TRBD2 (6 bases). Trimming cost V 1 base and J 3 bases, with 22 bases left between them. In germline, CDR1 is SGHRS, CDR2 YFSETQ. There are 18 residues in the CDR3. In DNA form, the CDR3 reads TGCGCCAGCAGCTTGAGCGGGTCACTAGCAGGTTGGGAAGAGACCCAGTACTTC. Protein product: CASSLSGSLAGWEETQYF.

J is TRBJ2-3 and V is TRBV2; 11 nucleotides align to TRBD2. This CDR3 is built from 15 residues. With 4 bases clipped from V and 6 bases from J, the junction kept 6 bases outside the gene matches. Looked up from germline, CDR1 is SNHLY and CDR2 is FYNNEI. CDR3 DNA: TGTGCCAGCAGTGCTCTAGCGGGGGGCATTGATACGCAGTATTTT. Protein sequence: CASSALAGGIDTQYF.

This chain links TRBV25-1 with TRBJ2-7; 8 positions agree with TRBD1. Per germline, CDR1 MGHDK and CDR2 SYGVNS. With 9 bases clipped from V and 13 bases from J, the junction kept 11 bases outside the gene matches. This CDR3 is built from 11 residues. The CDR3 sequence: CARTPRDRTYF. CDR3 DNA sequence: TGTGCCAGAACTCCCCGGGACAGGACTTACTTC.

The genes are TRBV5-1 and TRBJ2-2; 16 bases match TRBD2. Trimming removed 4 bases from V and 10 bases from J; junction bases left unmatched: 4. CDR3 length: 15 residues. The V gene's germline CDR1 is SGHRS and CDR2 YFSETQ. In DNA form, the CDR3 reads TGCGCCAGCAGCCGGGGGACTAGCGGGAGGGAGGAGCTGTTTTTT. Its translation: CASSRGTSGREELFF.

This sequence joins TRBV25-1 and TRBJ2-7; D unresolved. Germline V gene sequence: CDR1 MGHDK, CDR2 SYGVNS. The V gene lost 0 bases and the J gene lost 4 bases, with 7 bases spanning the gap. CDR3 size: 13 residues. The CDR3 region is CASSEYPQYEQYF. CDR3 nucleotides: TGTGCCAGCAGTGAATACCCGCAGTACGAGCAGTACTTC.

The rearrangement uses TRBV5-1 and TRBJ1-2, with 11 bases matching TRBD1. Germline-derived CDR1 and CDR2 are SGHRS and YFSETQ. The V gene end was trimmed by 4 bases and the J gene end by 3 bases; junction bases not matched to a gene: 11. This CDR3 has 17 amino acids. CDR3 sequence: CASSPGTGGLPHYGYTF. CDR3 DNA: TGCGCCAGCAGCCCCGGGACAGGGGGACTACCTCACTATGGCTACACCTTC.

The table lists this clone with a count of one. The chain joins TRBV7-8 to TRBJ1-5; D gene uncertain. In germline, CDR1 is SGHVS, CDR2 FQNEAQ. The CDR3 is made up of 14 amino acids. V lost 1 base to trimming and J lost 2 bases, with 6 bases between them. CDR3 in amino acids: CASSLGSGNQPQHF. The CDR3 DNA follows: TGTGCCAGCAGCTTAGGGTCGGGCAATCAGCCCCAGCATTTT.

This clone was observed a handful of times. The chain carries TRBV12-3 or TRBV12-4 and TRBJ1-1; D is perhaps TRBD1 (6 bases). The CDR3 spans 12 residues. Trimming took 5 bases from V and 11 from J, leaving 15 bases between them. The CDR3 here is CASSPGGARAFF. CDR3 bases: TGTGCCAGCAGTCCCGGGGGGGCTCGGGCTTTCTTT.

V usage is TRBV5-1 and J usage is TRBJ1-2; a possible D gene is TRBD1 (6 bases). The CDR3 extends over 13 amino acids. Looked up from germline, CDR1 is SGHRS and CDR2 is YFSETQ. Trimming pared 4 bases from V and 9 bases from J, leaving 16 bases between. The CDR3 reads CASSAGQLASYTF. The CDR3 DNA follows: TGCGCCAGCAGCGCCGGACAGCTCGCAAGCTACACCTTC. Based on the CDR3 plus reference TRBV5-1 and TRBJ1-2, the full variable domain is KAGVTQTPRYLIKTRGQQVTLSCSPISGHRSVSWYQQTPGQGLQFLFEYFSETQRNKGNFPGRFSGRQFSNSRSEMNVSTLELGDSALYLCASSAGQLASYTFGSGTRLTVV.

The chain uses TRBV7-9 and TRBJ1-1, with unresolved D. The CDR3 extends over 12 amino acids. V lost 0 bases and J 6 bases, leaving 5 bases between the germline ends. Germline lookup yields CDR1 SEHNR and CDR2 FQNEAQ (reference sequence). The CDR3 DNA reads TGTGCCAGCAGCTTAGCGGCAGCTGAAGCTTTCTTT. This gives the protein CASSLAAAEAFF. The whole variable domain, remainder taken from reference TRBV7-9 and TRBJ1-1, is DTGVSQNPRHKITKRGQNVTFRCDPISEHNRLYWYRQTLGQGPEFLTYFQNEAQLEKSRLLSDRFSAERPKGSFSTLEIQRTEQGDSAMYLCASSLAAAEAFFGQGTRLTVV.

The J gene is TRBJ2-7, the V gene TRBV27; D remains ambiguous. Trimming took off 3 bases at V and 4 bases at J, with 10 bases between the two ends. CDR3 length: 13 residues. From germline, CDR1 is MNHEY and CDR2 SMNVEV (reference sequence). The CDR3 DNA reads as TGTGCCAGCAGTTTGGCCAGGAAATACGAGCAGTACTTC. It yields the protein CASSLARKYEQYF.

This clone was counted once. The V gene is TRBV25-1, the J gene TRBJ2-7, with D maybe TRBD1 (6 bases). This CDR3 contains 16 residues. The germline V gene encodes CDR1 MGHDK and CDR2 SYGVNS. Between the trimmed V and J ends, which lost 4 bases and 3 bases, there was a span of 19 bases. CDR3 sequence reads: CASSGAPGLGGYEQYF. CDR3 nucleotide sequence: TGTGCCAGCAGTGGGGCCCCAGGGTTAGGGGGCTACGAGCAGTACTTC.

The chain uses TRBV30 and TRBJ1-1; unclear D gene. The CDR3 length is 14 residues. CDR1 and CDR2 from the germline V gene are GTSNPN and SVGIG (reference sequence). V was cut by 3 bases and J by 2 bases, with 13 bases left in between. The CDR3 loop is CAWRRRDRNTEAFF. The CDR3 nucleotides read TGTGCCTGGAGACGGAGAGATAGAAACACTGAAGCTTTCTTT.

This clone has just one count. The CDR3 coding sequence is TGTGCCAGTAGTATAGATTTGACTAGCGGGAGGGGATTGTCCGGGGAGCTGTTTTTT. Amino acid sequence: CASSIDLTSGRGLSGELFF. The rearrangement uses TRBV19 and TRBJ2-2; 14 bases match TRBD2. This CDR3 is built from 19 residues. J was trimmed by 6 bases and V by 0 bases; bases with no gene match: 9. Germline V lookup: CDR1 LNHDA, CDR2 SQIVND (reference sequence).

As concerns this clone: The identical CDR3 is also encoded by other nucleotide sequences in the sample. The chain links TRBV6-4 to TRBJ2-7; TRBD2 matches at 7 bases. This CDR3 has 16 residues. Germline CDR1 reads MRHNA; CDR2 reads SNTAGT. V gave up 2 bases and J gave up 2 bases; unmatched junction bases: 9. The CDR3, as DNA: TGTGCCAGCAGTGACGGTACTAGCGCGATAACCTACGAGCAGTACTTC. Protein: CASSDGTSAITYEQYF.

The V gene is TRBV19, the J gene TRBJ1-1; 11 bases agree with TRBD1. The CDR3 covers 15 residues. Trimming cost V 6 bases and J 2 bases; bases outside gene matches: 5. The V gene's germline CDR1 is LNHDA and CDR2 SQIVND (reference sequence). CDR3 nucleotide sequence: TGTGCCAGTAGCCTCTGGACAGGGGGCAACACTGAAGCTTTCTTT. It yields the protein CASSLWTGGNTEAFF. Supplemented by reference TRBV19 and TRBJ1-1, the full variable domain reads DGGITQSPKYLFRKEGQNVTLSCEQNLNHDAMYWYRQDPGQGLRLIYYSQIVNDFQKGDIAEGYSVSREKKESFPLTVTSAQKNPTAFYLCASSLWTGGNTEAFFGQGTRLTVV.

Notes on this clone: At one of its ends the junction is not consistent with the germline gene, which may arise from a read error. Additional DNA sequences in this sample encode the identical CDR3. The chain links TRBV9 to TRBJ1-6; D ambiguous. CDR3 size: 14 residues. Germline values: CDR1 SGDLS, CDR2 YYNGEE. The CDR3 DNA sequence: TGTGCCAGTAGCGGGAGCTCCTATAATTCACCCCTCCACTTT. Protein product: CASSGSSYNSPLHF.

Only one count was recorded for this clone. The CDR3 DNA reads TGTGCCAGCAGCTTAAGGGCCGGGACTTCTAAAGAGACCCAGTACTTC. It specifies CASSLRAGTSKETQYF. This chain joins TRBV11-3 and TRBJ2-5, with a possible D match to TRBD2 (6 bases). V lost 2 bases, J lost 3 bases, and 16 bases lay in between. The CDR3 consists of 16 residues. Germline V gene data show CDR1 as SGHNT and CDR2 as YENEEA.

CDR3 DNA: TGTGCCAGCAGCAGGGACAGGGTTGGGAACACTGAAGCTTTCTTT. Translating it yields CASSRDRVGNTEAFF. This chain links TRBV5-4 with TRBJ1-1; the match to TRBD1 covers 9 bases. The V and J ends lost 4 bases and 1 base, in that order; junction bases with no gene match: 5. Per the germline V gene, CDR1 is SGHNT and CDR2 is YYREEE (reference sequence). The CDR3 totals 15 residues.

The chain links TRBV30 to TRBJ2-1, with D perhaps TRBD1 (5 bases). Looked up from germline, CDR1 is GTSNPN and CDR2 is SVGIG (reference sequence). V lost 0 bases and J 16 bases, leaving 22 bases between the germline ends. The CDR3 totals 14 residues. CDR3: CAWSVNRLAGLDFF. CDR3 in DNA: TGTGCCTGGAGTGTAAACAGGTTGGCCGGATTAGACTTCTTC.

This chain connects TRBV11-1 to TRBJ2-3; TRBD2 agrees at 14 bases. Germline CDR1 reads SGHAT; CDR2 reads FQDESV (reference sequence). The CDR3 loop spans 16 amino acids. V trimming: 5 bases; J trimming: 5 bases; junction bases outside the gene matches: 6. The CDR3 DNA sequence: TGTGCCAGCAGCCGACTAGCGGGAGGGTTATTAGATACGCAGTATTTT. Residues: CASSRLAGGLLDTQYF.

The chain has TRBV19 and TRBJ2-7, with D perhaps matching TRBD1 (5 bases). The CDR3 is 14 residues long. Germline CDR1 LNHDA, CDR2 SQIVND (reference sequence). V lost 11 bases and J 7 bases, leaving 24 bases between the germline ends. The CDR3 is CASSRGVSLGEQYF. CDR3 sequence (DNA): TGTGCCTCCAGTAGGGGCGTCTCCCTCGGGGAGCAGTACTTC.

This chain connects TRBV3-1 (or the pseudogene TRBV3-2) to TRBJ2-1, with 10 positions matching TRBD2. With V trimmed by 4 bases and J by 8 bases, 11 bases remained unmatched. This CDR3 has 16 residues. The germline V gene encodes CDR1 LGHDT and CDR2 YNNKEL (reference sequence). This chain's CDR3 is CASSLMPSGGAHEQFF. CDR3 bases: TGTGCCAGCAGCCTCATGCCGAGCGGGGGGGCACATGAGCAGTTCTTC.

The chain combines TRBV28 with TRBJ1-4; D not resolved. Germline-derived CDR1 and CDR2 are MDHEN and SYDVKM. The CDR3 runs 12 residues. V lost 7 bases to trimming and J lost 4 bases, with 7 bases between them. CDR3: CASNRVNEKLFF. CDR3 nucleotides: TGTGCCAGCAATCGGGTTAATGAAAAACTGTTTTTT.

The chain joins TRBV6-1 to TRBJ2-3; TRBD2 aligns across 8 bases. This CDR3 spans 17 amino acids. V shed 4 bases, J shed 10 bases, and the junction held 19 bases outside the gene matches. The germline gives CDR1 MNHNS, CDR2 SASEGT. In DNA, the CDR3 is TGTGCCAGCAGTGCCCTCCTCGGGGGGGGGAAAGGAATTTCGCAGTATTTT. Encoded protein: CASSALLGGGKGISQYF.

This chain uses TRBV7-6 with TRBJ2-3, with TRBD2 matching over 11 bases. V dropped 4 bases and J dropped 2; count of bases not matched to a gene: 8. The CDR3 runs to 17 residues. Germline CDR1 and CDR2: SGHVS and FNYEAQ. This CDR3 reads CASSSRTSGQFTDTQYF. The CDR3 DNA is TGTGCCAGCAGCTCCCGGACTAGCGGGCAATTCACAGATACGCAGTATTTT. The full variable domain, its missing parts supplied by reference TRBV7-6 and TRBJ2-3, is GAGVSQSPRYKVTKRGQDVALRCDPISGHVSLYWYRQALGQGPEFLTYFNYEAQQDKSGLPNDRFSAERPEGSISTLTIQRTEQRDSAMYRCASSSRTSGQFTDTQYFGPGTRLTVL.

J is TRBJ2-1 and V is TRBV7-2; TRBD2 aligns across 7 bases. The germline V gene encodes CDR1 SGHTA and CDR2 FQGNSA. V was pared by 4 bases and J by 0 bases, with 3 bases of the junction left unmatched. CDR3 length: 15 amino acids. The CDR3 reads CASSSGLVSYNEQFF. The CDR3 coding sequence is TGTGCCAGCAGCTCCGGACTAGTCTCCTACAATGAGCAGTTCTTC.

The CDR3 protein is CSVVRTGQYGYTF. The CDR3 DNA follows: TGCAGCGTTGTTAGGACAGGGCAGTATGGCTACACCTTC. J is TRBJ1-2 and V is TRBV29-1, with 8 bases identical to TRBD1. Unmatched junction bases numbered 6, after V lost 4 bases and J lost 5 bases. CDR1 and CDR2 from the germline V gene are SQVTM and ANQGSEA. The CDR3 runs to 13 residues.

This sequence joins TRBV28 and TRBJ2-2, with D maybe TRBD1 (6 bases). Between the trimmed V and J ends, which lost 7 bases and 3 bases, there was a span of 12 bases. From germline, CDR1 is MDHEN and CDR2 SYDVKM. The CDR3 has 14 residues. CDR3 in amino acids: CASIVTGYTGELFF. The DNA of the CDR3 is TGTGCCAGCATCGTCACAGGGTACACCGGGGAGCTGTTTTTT.

V is TRBV29-1 and J is TRBJ1-2; no firm D call. CDR1 and CDR2 from the germline V gene are SQVTM and ANQGSEA. V was pared by 0 bases and J by 4 bases, with 15 bases between. The CDR3 is 15 residues long. The chain's CDR3 is CSVEDKRGLGYGYTF. The DNA of the CDR3 is TGCAGCGTTGAAGACAAGCGAGGCCTTGGCTATGGCTACACCTTC.

The J gene is TRBJ2-1, the V gene TRBV6-4; TRBD2 aligns across 9 bases. This CDR3 contains 15 residues. V was pared by 3 bases and J by 7 bases, with 7 bases of the junction left unmatched. Germline lookup yields CDR1 MRHNA and CDR2 SNTAGT. As DNA, the CDR3 is TGTGCCAGCAGTGAATATGGACTAGCGTCGAATGAGCAGTTCTTC. Protein product: CASSEYGLASNEQFF.

This chain uses TRBV4-2 with TRBJ2-7; TRBD2 agrees at 9 bases. Germline V gene sequence: CDR1 LGHNA, CDR2 YNFKEQ. The CDR3 has 18 residues. V was pared by 1 base and J by 3 bases, with 13 bases of the junction left unmatched. The CDR3 DNA reads TGTGCCAGCAGCCAAGGGGCCGGGGCTAGCGGGGACATCTACGAGCAGTACTTC. It specifies CASSQGAGASGDIYEQYF.